This T cell receptor (beta chain) was retrieved from a study of naive and memory T cell subsets. Trimming removed 5 bases from V and 0 bases from J, with 15 bases in between. CDR1 is SQVTM, CDR2 ANQGSEA, per germline. The CDR3 spans 15 residues. Amplification of ligated cDNA took four PCR rounds with SP2 and nested alpha and beta constant primers. In TCRdb, the UMI-ligation and nested PCR reads were re-called with MiXCR into one record per CDR3 protein. The sample lists approximately 700 distinct CDR3 sequences, about 5% occurring once. This clonotype is medium-sized (0.01 to 0.1%) in the sample. The library had UMIs added by 3' ligation of an oligonucleotide to TCR cDNA.

The source material was skin, sampled from a tuberculin skin test site or a saline-injected site (not recorded which). V usage is TRBV29-1 and J usage is TRBJ2-3, with D possibly being TRBD2 (6 bases). This clonotype was obtained from an adult in good health. CDR3 amino acids: CSVSFPGASTDTQYF. CDR3 DNA sequence: TGCAGCGTTTCTTTCCCGGGAGCCAGCACAGATACGCAGTATTTT.